This T cell receptor beta chain was identified in a study of cytomegalovirus exposure and HLA in healthy donors. Study context: Genotyping showed roughly 86% of roughly 400 donors falling in the Caucasian-associated ancestry cluster.

Primers included in the PCR were 60 Vbeta and 13 Jbeta primers. Clones were read by immunoSEQ multiplex PCR, and TCRdb kept only the in-frame ones, dropping some. The sample consists of roughly 160,000 clones, approximately 88% of them appearing once. With respect to this clone: Other DNA sequences within the sample encode an identical CDR3.

Germline V CDR1 and CDR2: MNHEY, SVGAGI. Losses at the gene ends were 6 bases for V and 12 bases for J; bases not matched to a gene: 7. The CDR3 spans 12 residues. The chain recombines TRBV6-5 with TRBJ2-7; TRBD1 matches at 11 bases. The sample consisted of PBMCs. This clonotype was sampled from a woman aged 30 to 39 in good health and CMV-seronegative. The CDR3 sequence is CASSVRTGGLYF. The CDR3 coding sequence is TGTGCCAGCAGCGTTAGGACAGGGGGCCTGTACTTC.